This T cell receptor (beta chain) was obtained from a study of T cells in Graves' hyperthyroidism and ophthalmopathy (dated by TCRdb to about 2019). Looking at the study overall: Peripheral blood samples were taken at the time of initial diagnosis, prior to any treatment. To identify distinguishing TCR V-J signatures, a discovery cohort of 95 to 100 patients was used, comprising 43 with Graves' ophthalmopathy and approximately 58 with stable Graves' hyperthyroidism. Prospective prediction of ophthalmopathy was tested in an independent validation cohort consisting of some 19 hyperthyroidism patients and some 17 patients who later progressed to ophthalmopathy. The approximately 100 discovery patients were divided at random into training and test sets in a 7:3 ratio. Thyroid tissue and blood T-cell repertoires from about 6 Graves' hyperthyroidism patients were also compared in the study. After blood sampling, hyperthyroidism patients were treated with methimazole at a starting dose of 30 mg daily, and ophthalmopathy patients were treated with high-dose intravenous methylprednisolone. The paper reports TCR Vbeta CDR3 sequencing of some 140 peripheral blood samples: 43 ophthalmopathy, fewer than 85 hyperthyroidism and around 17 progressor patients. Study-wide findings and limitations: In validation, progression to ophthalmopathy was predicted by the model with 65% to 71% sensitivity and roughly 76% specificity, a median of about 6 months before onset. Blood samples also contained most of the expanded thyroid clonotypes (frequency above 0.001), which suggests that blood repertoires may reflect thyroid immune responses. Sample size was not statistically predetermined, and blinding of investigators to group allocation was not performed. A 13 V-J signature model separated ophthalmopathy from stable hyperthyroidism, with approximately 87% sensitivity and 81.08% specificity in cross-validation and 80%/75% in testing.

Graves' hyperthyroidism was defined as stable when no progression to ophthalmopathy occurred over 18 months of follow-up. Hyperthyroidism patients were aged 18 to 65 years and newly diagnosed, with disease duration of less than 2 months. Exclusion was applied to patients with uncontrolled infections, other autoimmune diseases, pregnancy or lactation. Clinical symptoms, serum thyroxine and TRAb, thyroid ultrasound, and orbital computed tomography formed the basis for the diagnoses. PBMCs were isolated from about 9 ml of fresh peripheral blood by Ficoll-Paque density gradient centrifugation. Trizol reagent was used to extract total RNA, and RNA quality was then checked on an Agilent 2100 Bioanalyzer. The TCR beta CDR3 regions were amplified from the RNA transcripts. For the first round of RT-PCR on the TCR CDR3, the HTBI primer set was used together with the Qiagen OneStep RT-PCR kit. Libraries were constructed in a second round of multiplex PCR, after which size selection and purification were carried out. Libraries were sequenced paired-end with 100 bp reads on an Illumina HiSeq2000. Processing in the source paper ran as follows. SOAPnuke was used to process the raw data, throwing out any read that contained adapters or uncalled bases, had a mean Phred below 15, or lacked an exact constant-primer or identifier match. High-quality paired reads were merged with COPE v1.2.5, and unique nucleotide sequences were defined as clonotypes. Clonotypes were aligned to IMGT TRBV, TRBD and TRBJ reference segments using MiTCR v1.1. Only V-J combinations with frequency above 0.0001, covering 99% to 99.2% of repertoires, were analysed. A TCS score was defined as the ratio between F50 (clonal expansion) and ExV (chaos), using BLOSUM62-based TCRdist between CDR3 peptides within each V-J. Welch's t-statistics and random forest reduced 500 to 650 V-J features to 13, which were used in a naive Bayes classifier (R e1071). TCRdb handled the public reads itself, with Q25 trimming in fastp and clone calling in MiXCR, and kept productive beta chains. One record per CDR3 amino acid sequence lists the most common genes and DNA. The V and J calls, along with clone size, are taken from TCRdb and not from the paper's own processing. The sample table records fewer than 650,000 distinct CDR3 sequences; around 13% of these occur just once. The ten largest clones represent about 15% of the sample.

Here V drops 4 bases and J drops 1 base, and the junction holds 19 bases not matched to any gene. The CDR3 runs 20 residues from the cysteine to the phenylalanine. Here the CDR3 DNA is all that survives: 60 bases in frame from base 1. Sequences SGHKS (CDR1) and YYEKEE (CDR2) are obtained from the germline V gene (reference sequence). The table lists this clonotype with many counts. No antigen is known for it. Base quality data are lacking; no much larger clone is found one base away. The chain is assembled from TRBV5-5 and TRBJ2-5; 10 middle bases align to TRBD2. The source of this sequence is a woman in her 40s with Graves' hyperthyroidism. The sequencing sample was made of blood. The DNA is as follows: TGTGCCAGCAGCGGAGGGCCTCTAGCGGGAGCAAGGGCCACCCAAGAGACCCAGTACTTC. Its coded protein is CASSGGPLAGARATQETQYF.